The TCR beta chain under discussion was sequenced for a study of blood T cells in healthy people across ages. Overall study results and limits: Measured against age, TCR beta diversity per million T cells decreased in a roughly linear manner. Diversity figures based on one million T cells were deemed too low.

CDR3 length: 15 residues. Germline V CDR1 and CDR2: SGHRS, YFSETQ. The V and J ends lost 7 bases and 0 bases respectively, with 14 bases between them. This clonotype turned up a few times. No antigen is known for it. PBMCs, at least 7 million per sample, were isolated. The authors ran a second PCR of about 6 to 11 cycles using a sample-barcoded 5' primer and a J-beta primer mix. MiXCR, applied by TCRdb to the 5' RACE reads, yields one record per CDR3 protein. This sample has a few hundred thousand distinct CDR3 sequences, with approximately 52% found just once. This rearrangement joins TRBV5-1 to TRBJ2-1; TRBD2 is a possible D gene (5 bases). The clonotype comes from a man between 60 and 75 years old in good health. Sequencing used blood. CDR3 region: CASGGSGNSYNEQFF. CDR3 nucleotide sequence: TGCGCCAGCGGAGGATCCGGGAACTCCTACAATGAGCAGTTCTTC.